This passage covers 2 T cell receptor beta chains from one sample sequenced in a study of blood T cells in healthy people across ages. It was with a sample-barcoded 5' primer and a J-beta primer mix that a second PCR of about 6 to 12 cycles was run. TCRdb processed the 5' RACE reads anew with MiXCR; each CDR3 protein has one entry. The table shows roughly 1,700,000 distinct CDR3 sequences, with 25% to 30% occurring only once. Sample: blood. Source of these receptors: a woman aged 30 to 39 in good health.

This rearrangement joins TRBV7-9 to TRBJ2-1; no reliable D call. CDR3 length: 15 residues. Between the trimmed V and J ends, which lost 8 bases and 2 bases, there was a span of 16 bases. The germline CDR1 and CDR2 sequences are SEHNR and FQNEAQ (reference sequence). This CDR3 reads CASRVGQAAYNEQFF. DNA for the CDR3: TGTGCCAGCCGGGTAGGCCAGGCCGCCTACAATGAGCAGTTCTTC.

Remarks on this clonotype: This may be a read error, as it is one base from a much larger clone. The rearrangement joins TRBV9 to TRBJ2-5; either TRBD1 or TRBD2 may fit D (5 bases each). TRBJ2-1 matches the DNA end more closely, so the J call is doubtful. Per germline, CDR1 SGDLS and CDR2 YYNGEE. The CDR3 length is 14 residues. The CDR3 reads CASSVEGSQETQFF. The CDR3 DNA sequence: TGTGCCAGCAGCGTTGAGGGGAGCCAAGAGACCCAGTTCTTC.